The sequence of this TCR beta chain was determined in a study of cytomegalovirus exposure and HLA in healthy donors. Study-level information: Of the donors genotyped, approximately 400 in all, over 80% fell in the Caucasian-associated ancestry cluster. Broader study findings: As confirmed in vitro, a few CMV-associated chains were specific for CMV antigens. Within a later analysis, the majority of CMV-associated TCR beta chains appeared HLA-restricted. It was reportedly the case that the classifier diagnosed cytomegalovirus status with high specificity and sensitivity.

With 60 Vbeta and 13 Jbeta primers, the PCR was carried out. Some clones are missing from TCRdb's copy, which holds only in-frame ones; the method was immunoSEQ multiplex PCR. The sample has around 140,000 clones, more than 60% seen once; the top ten hold 3% to 3.5%. This clone was recorded only once. Its antigen is currently unknown. The CDR3 length is 15 residues. J was trimmed by 3 bases and V by 7 bases; bases with no gene match: 8. Germline V gene sequence: CDR1 SGDLS, CDR2 YYNGEE. Sequencing was carried out using PBMCs. The receptor was isolated from a man in his forties or fifties in good health and CMV-seronegative. The chain has TRBV9 and TRBJ2-1; TRBD2 matches 9 bases. DNA for the CDR3: TGTGCCAGCTCCTTCTCTAGCGGGGTCTACAATGAGCAGTTCTTC. Protein product: CASSFSSGVYNEQFF.